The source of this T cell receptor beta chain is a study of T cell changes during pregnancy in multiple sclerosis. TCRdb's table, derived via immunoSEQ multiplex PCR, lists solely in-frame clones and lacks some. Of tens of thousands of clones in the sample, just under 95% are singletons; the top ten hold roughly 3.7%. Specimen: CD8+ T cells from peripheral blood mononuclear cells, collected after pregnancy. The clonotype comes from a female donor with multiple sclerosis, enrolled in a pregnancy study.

The CDR3 DNA sequence: TGCGCCAGCAGCTTGACAGATTCTAACTATGGCTACACCTTC. Translation gives CASSLTDSNYGYTF. The chain has TRBV5-1 and TRBJ1-2; no firm D call. CDR3 length: 14 residues. Trimming took off 1 base at V and 0 bases at J, with 7 bases between the two ends. CDR1 and CDR2 (germline): SGHRS, YFSETQ.